Shown below are 26 T cell receptor beta chains from a single sample sequenced in a study of T cells in tuberculosis. This table comes from immunoSEQ multiplex PCR, and its TCRdb copy is limited to in-frame clones, with some not included. The data show some 49,000 clones, more than 90% seen once. Time point: new active TB diagnosis, blood taken before or within 7 days of starting treatment. The sample here was PBMCs, taken at tuberculosis diagnosis. Source of these receptors: an adult with tuberculosis.

The chain joins TRBV19 to TRBJ1-2, with D maybe TRBD1 (6 bases). This CDR3 region has 15 residues. CDR1 and CDR2 (germline): LNHDA, SQIVND (reference sequence). Trimming shortened V by 0 bases and J by 3 bases, and 11 bases separated the two germline ends. For the CDR3, the DNA is TGTGCCAGTAGTATAGATCTCCAGGGGTACTATGGCTACACCTTC. It specifies CASSIDLQGYYGYTF.

The chain links TRBV15 to TRBJ2-7, with a possible D match to TRBD1 (5 bases). The CDR3 runs 16 residues. Germline CDR1 reads LNHNV; CDR2 reads YYDKDF (reference sequence). V lost 0 bases and J 5 bases, leaving 17 bases between the germline ends. CDR3 region: CATSREADSLSHEQYF. The CDR3 nucleotides are TGTGCCACCAGCAGAGAAGCCGACAGCTTGTCCCACGAGCAGTACTTC.

The genes are TRBV6-6 and TRBJ1-1; 10 bases are shared with TRBD1. CDR1 is MNHNY and CDR2 is SVGAGI in the germline V gene (reference sequence). J gave up 1 base and V 8 bases, and 7 bases lay outside the gene matches. This CDR3 is 15 amino acids long. The CDR3 sequence is CASGRDRGQNTEAFF. CDR3 nucleotide sequence: TGTGCCAGCGGAAGGGACAGGGGCCAGAACACTGAAGCTTTCTTT.

This chain connects TRBV6-6 to TRBJ1-5; D unresolved. CDR1 and CDR2 (germline): MNHNY, SVGAGI (reference sequence). The CDR3 has 12 amino acids. The V end lost 5 bases, the J end lost 8 bases, and 10 bases lay between the germline ends. The chain's CDR3 is CASSIGLEPQHF. The CDR3 region has the DNA TGTGCCAGCAGTATCGGTCTGGAGCCCCAGCATTTT.

CDR3 in amino acids: CASRTPSDRNTQYF. The CDR3 DNA sequence: TGTGCCAGCAGGACCCCCTCGGACAGGAATACGCAGTATTTT. The chain combines TRBV6-6 with TRBJ2-3; 7 bases line up with TRBD1. The CDR3 totals 14 residues. The junction had 10 bases not matched to a gene; V was cut back by 6 bases and J by 7 bases. The V gene's germline CDR1 is MNHNY and CDR2 SVGAGI (reference sequence).

The chain uses TRBV5-1 and TRBJ2-2; 9 bases are a match to TRBD2. V was clipped by 0 bases and J by 2 bases; unmatched bases: 8. The CDR3 consists of 18 residues. Per germline, CDR1 SGHRS and CDR2 YFSETQ. The CDR3 DNA is TGCGCCAGCAGCTTGGAAGGGTTAGCGGGGGTAAACACCGGGGAGCTGTTTTTT. Amino acids: CASSLEGLAGVNTGELFF.

The rearrangement uses TRBV5-4 and TRBJ2-1; 7 bases match TRBD1. This CDR3 has 13 residues. The ends lost 3 bases at V and 14 bases at J; junction bases unmatched: 11. The germline gives CDR1 SGHNT, CDR2 YYREEE (reference sequence). The CDR3 is CASSSQGVLGEFF. The CDR3 coding sequence is TGTGCCAGCAGCTCCCAGGGGGTTCTGGGAGAGTTCTTC.

The rearrangement links TRBV5-1 to TRBJ2-1; D possibly corresponds to TRBD2 (5 bases). CDR1 SGHRS and CDR2 YFSETQ come from the germline V gene. V lost 2 bases, J lost 6 bases, and 15 bases lay in between. This CDR3 comprises 15 residues. This chain's CDR3 is CASSLEGLSRNEQFF. The DNA for the CDR3 is TGCGCCAGCAGCTTAGAGGGTCTCTCTCGCAATGAGCAGTTCTTC.

The V call is TRBV5-1, the J call TRBJ2-1; TRBD1 aligns across 9 bases. Germline loops: CDR1 SGHRS, CDR2 YFSETQ. V lost 4 bases, J lost 6 bases, and 11 bases stayed unmatched. The length of the CDR3 is 16 residues. CDR3 DNA sequence: TGCGCCAGCAGCCCTCCGGGACAGGGATACCTCAATGAGCAGTTCTTC. Translated: CASSPPGQGYLNEQFF.

The V and J genes are TRBV13 and TRBJ2-7; TRBD1 matches at 9 bases. Per the germline V gene, CDR1 is PRHDT and CDR2 is FYEKMQ (reference sequence). The CDR3 is 16 amino acids. J lost 3 bases, V lost 3 bases, and 9 bases had no gene match. The CDR3 nucleotides are TGTGCCAGCAGCTTTCGCTCCGGGACAGGGCTCTACGAGCAGTACTTC. Its protein product is CASSFRSGTGLYEQYF.

The CDR3: CASSKGTGAGNTIYF. The CDR3 DNA reads TGTGCCAGCAGTAAAGGGACAGGCGCTGGAAACACCATATATTTT. J is TRBJ1-3 and V is TRBV6-5, with 8 bases aligning to TRBD1. J was trimmed by 2 bases and V by 5 bases; bases with no gene match: 5. The CDR3 extends over 15 amino acids. Germline CDR1 and CDR2: MNHEY and SVGAGI.

The chain links TRBV5-1 to TRBJ2-3; D perhaps matches TRBD2 (5 bases). The CDR3 is made up of 17 amino acids. Trimming pared 6 bases from V and 7 bases from J, leaving 27 bases between. Germline CDR1 SGHRS, CDR2 YFSETQ. The CDR3 DNA is TGCGCCAGCAAGTATGAGGGTACGACTACCCTGTTTCATACGCAGTATTTT. Its protein product is CASKYEGTTTLFHTQYF.

The chain joins TRBV27 to TRBJ1-1; D not certain. Deletions cut 0 bases from V and 5 bases from J, with 10 bases between. In germline, CDR1 is MNHEY, CDR2 SMNVEV (reference sequence). The CDR3 consists of 14 residues. Here the CDR3 reads CASSLSRLGTEAFF. For the CDR3, the DNA is TGTGCCAGCAGTTTATCGAGGTTAGGAACTGAAGCTTTCTTT.

The chain joins TRBV28 to TRBJ2-1; D ambiguous. CDR1 MDHEN and CDR2 SYDVKM come from the germline V gene. The CDR3 runs 13 residues. V lost 4 bases, J lost 1 base, and 5 bases lay in between. CDR3 in DNA: TGTGCCAGCAGTTATTATTCCTACAATGAGCAGTTCTTC. Amino acid sequence: CASSYYSYNEQFF.

The chain links TRBV30 to TRBJ1-1, with D tentatively TRBD1 (5 bases). The germline V and J ends were trimmed by 0 bases and 7 bases, with 12 bases remaining between them. Germline V gene data show CDR1 as GTSNPN and CDR2 as SVGIG (reference sequence). This CDR3 is 13 amino acids long. CDR3 coding DNA: TGTGCCTGGAGTGTACCAGGGATCCTTGAAGCTTTCTTT. It codes for CAWSVPGILEAFF.

The V and J genes are TRBV28 and TRBJ2-5, with 13 nucleotides matching TRBD2. The germline V gene has CDR1 MDHEN and CDR2 SYDVKM. CDR3 size: 15 residues. This chain's CDR3 is CATMPGLAGQETQYF. As DNA, the CDR3 is TGTGCGACGATGCCGGGACTAGCGGGGCAAGAGACCCAGTACTTC.

This sequence joins TRBV9 and TRBJ2-1; maybe TRBD2 (5 bases). Germline CDR1 is SGDLS and CDR2 is YYNGEE. Trimming pared 0 bases from V and 5 bases from J, leaving 9 bases between. CDR3 length: 14 amino acids. For the CDR3, the DNA is TGTGCCAGCAGCGTAGGGGGAGTGAACAATGAGCAGTTCTTC. Amino acids: CASSVGGVNNEQFF.

In nucleotides, the CDR3 is TGTGCCACCAGCAGAGATCTGGGGGGTGGCTATGGCTACACCTTC. This encodes CATSRDLGGGYGYTF. The chain recombines TRBV15 with TRBJ1-2, with D possibly matching TRBD1 (5 bases). Per the germline V gene, CDR1 is LNHNV and CDR2 is YYDKDF (reference sequence). The V gene lost 0 bases and the J gene lost 4 bases, with 12 bases spanning the gap. The CDR3 runs to 15 residues.

The chain carries TRBV2 and TRBJ2-1, with D maybe TRBD2 (5 bases). This CDR3 contains 15 residues. Per germline, CDR1 SNHLY and CDR2 FYNNEI. The V and J ends lost 6 bases and 6 bases respectively, with 18 bases between them. CDR3 sequence reads: CASRGTSPWFNEQFF. CDR3 DNA sequence: TGTGCCAGCAGAGGCACTAGTCCCTGGTTCAATGAGCAGTTCTTC. Supplemented by reference TRBV2 and TRBJ2-1, the full variable domain reads EPEVTQTPSHQVTQMGQEVILRCVPISNHLYFYWYRQILGQKVEFLVSFYNNEISEKSEIFDDQFSVERPDGSNFTLKIRSTKLEDSAMYFCASRGTSPWFNEQFFGPGTRLTVL.

V usage is TRBV6-5 and J usage is TRBJ1-4; 8 bases map to TRBD1. V shed 2 bases and J 8 bases; nucleotides not matched to a gene: 10. CDR1 is MNHEY and CDR2 is SVGAGI in the germline V gene. The CDR3 consists of 16 residues. The CDR3 here is CASSYRRQGPREKLFF. In DNA form, the CDR3 reads TGTGCCAGCAGTTACCGCAGACAGGGGCCGCGGGAAAAACTGTTTTTT.

The CDR3 loop is CAWSRMTVEAFF. The CDR3 nucleotides read TGTGCCTGGAGTCGAATGACAGTTGAAGCTTTCTTT. This chain connects TRBV30 to TRBJ1-1; D possibly corresponds to TRBD1 (5 bases). The germline CDR1 and CDR2 sequences are GTSNPN and SVGIG (reference sequence). This CDR3 region has 12 residues. Trimming stripped 2 bases from V and 7 bases from J, with 11 bases between.

The chain joins TRBV4-2 to TRBJ1-2; D gene uncertain. From germline, CDR1 is LGHNA and CDR2 YNFKEQ. This CDR3 is 13 amino acids long. V was shortened by 0 bases and J by 5 bases, with 7 bases between the two germline ends. The DNA of the CDR3 is TGTGCCAGCAGCCAAGAATTACGGTATGGCTACACCTTC. Protein sequence: CASSQELRYGYTF.

The chain is built from TRBV28 and TRBJ1-2; the D gene is possibly TRBD1 (6 bases). CDR1 and CDR2 from the germline V gene are MDHEN and SYDVKM. The ends were cut back, 3 bases at V and 4 bases at J, with 15 bases in the middle. This CDR3 has 15 amino acids. The CDR3 region is CASSFGAQGFYGYTF. The CDR3 nucleotides read TGTGCCAGCAGTTTCGGCGCACAGGGATTCTATGGCTACACCTTC.

This clone was detected only once. The rearrangement joins TRBV11-1 to TRBJ2-3, with TRBD2 identical over 12 bases. The CDR3 is 16 amino acids. The V gene end was trimmed by 5 bases and the J gene end by 1 base; junction bases not matched to a gene: 4. From germline, CDR1 is SGHAT and CDR2 FQDESV (reference sequence). The CDR3 region is CASSPRLAGGTDTQYF. The DNA of the CDR3 is TGTGCCAGCAGCCCCCGACTAGCGGGAGGCACAGATACGCAGTATTTT.

The V gene is TRBV5-8, the J gene TRBJ2-2; 8 bases match TRBD1. The germline V gene encodes CDR1 SGHTS and CDR2 YDEGEE. J gave up 7 bases and V 2 bases, and 7 bases lay outside the gene matches. CDR3 length: 15 residues. The CDR3 DNA reads TGTGCCAGCAGCTTTCACAGGGGGACGGGCGGGGAGCTGTTTTTT. The encoded protein is CASSFHRGTGGELFF.

V gene TRBV2 combines with J gene TRBJ2-1; D is possibly TRBD2 (5 bases). CDR3 length equals 15 residues. Germline-derived CDR1 and CDR2 are SNHLY and FYNNEI. Trimming shortened V by 3 bases and J by 3 bases, and 12 bases separated the two germline ends. The CDR3: CASSEGGLVYNEQFF. In DNA form, the CDR3 reads TGTGCCAGCAGTGAGGGCGGGCTCGTCTACAATGAGCAGTTCTTC.